A single sample gave rise to the 27 T cell receptor beta chains below, sequenced in a study of graft-versus-host responses after intestinal transplantation. No cognate antigen is known for these TCRs. Sequencing was performed with immunoSEQ multiplex PCR; in TCRdb, only in-frame clones are kept and a portion is missing. The sample contains roughly 120,000 clones, 90% of which appear only once. Sequenced material: unstimulated CD4+ T cells sorted from spleen or lymph node cells, taken before intestinal transplant. The receptor source for this set is a human donor who received an intestinal transplant.

This clone was observed once. This chain uses TRBV13 with TRBJ1-1, with D possibly matching TRBD1 (5 bases). V was pared by 2 bases and J by 1 base, with 8 bases between. The CDR3 consists of 14 residues. CDR1 and CDR2 from the germline V gene are PRHDT and FYEKMQ (reference sequence). In nucleotides, the CDR3 is TGTGCCAGCAGCTTAAACAGGAGGAACACTGAAGCTTTCTTT. Its protein product is CASSLNRRNTEAFF.

The chain employs TRBV5-1 and TRBJ2-1, with a possible D match to TRBD2 (6 bases). V lost 7 bases and J lost 0, with 11 bases in between. The germline V gene encodes CDR1 SGHRS and CDR2 YFSETQ. There are 14 residues in the CDR3. The CDR3 DNA is TGCGCCAGCCTCCGGGACTCCTCCTACAATGAGCAGTTCTTC. Encoded protein: CASLRDSSYNEQFF.

This chain uses TRBV28 with TRBJ2-1; 9 nucleotides agree with TRBD2. The germline CDR1 and CDR2 sequences are MDHEN and SYDVKM. The CDR3 runs 17 residues. Trimming took 5 bases from V and 0 from J; bases not matched to a gene: 8. Written as DNA, the CDR3 is TGTGCCAGCAGTCCCTCGGGACTAGCCGACTCCTACAATGAGCAGTTCTTC. This translates into CASSPSGLADSYNEQFF.

The rearrangement joins TRBV5-4 to TRBJ2-1; 12 bases map to TRBD2. This CDR3 has 15 residues. The J segment lost 7 bases and the V segment lost 0 bases, leaving 2 bases of the junction unmatched. Per the germline V gene, CDR1 is SGHNT and CDR2 is YYREEE (reference sequence). CDR3 protein: CASSLAGTSGNEQFF. CDR3 in DNA: TGTGCCAGCAGCTTGGCCGGGACTAGCGGGAATGAGCAGTTCTTC.

J is TRBJ2-1 and V is TRBV6-4; unclear D gene. Germline CDR1 MRHNA, CDR2 SNTAGT. The V end lost 6 bases, the J end lost 4 bases, and 10 bases lay between the germline ends. CDR3 length: 13 amino acids. Here the CDR3 DNA reads TGTGCCAGCAGCCACGGGTCTTACAATGAGCAGTTCTTC. This sequence encodes CASSHGSYNEQFF.

V usage is TRBV4-1 and J usage is TRBJ2-3; 7 positions agree with TRBD1. Germline V gene sequence: CDR1 MGHRA, CDR2 YSYEKL. CDR3 length: 17 amino acids. J was trimmed by 3 bases and V by 4 bases; bases with no gene match: 13. This chain's CDR3 is CASSLPRDSPGTDTQYF. For the CDR3, the DNA is TGCGCCAGCAGCCTCCCCCGGGACAGCCCAGGGACAGATACGCAGTATTTT.

The chain employs TRBV6-5 and TRBJ1-2; D gene ambiguous. The germline V gene has CDR1 MNHEY and CDR2 SVGAGI. The V end lost 3 bases, the J end lost 1 base, and 9 bases lay between the germline ends. The CDR3 extends over 14 amino acids. In nucleotides, the CDR3 is TGTGCCAGCAGTTATAGGGAGATTAACTATGGCTACACCTTC. Encoded protein: CASSYREINYGYTF.

This chain uses TRBV6-1 with TRBJ1-1; perhaps TRBD1 as D (5 bases). In germline, CDR1 is MNHNS, CDR2 SASEGT. Trimming removed 1 base from V and 0 bases from J, with 12 bases in between. CDR3 length: 16 amino acids. The CDR3 region is CASSEGLQGLNTEAFF. The CDR3 DNA reads TGTGCCAGCAGTGAAGGGCTTCAGGGCTTGAACACTGAAGCTTTCTTT.

The chain joins TRBV6-5 to TRBJ1-1; TRBD1 agrees at 8 bases. Trimming cost V 7 bases and J 2 bases; bases outside gene matches: 6. Germline V gene data show CDR1 as MNHEY and CDR2 as SVGAGI. The CDR3 sequence is 14 residues long. In DNA, the CDR3 is TGTGCCAGCACCCGGGACAGGTTTAACACTGAAGCTTTCTTT. This codes for CASTRDRFNTEAFF.

The chain links TRBV5-1 to TRBJ1-1; D is perhaps TRBD1 (6 bases). This CDR3 comprises 14 residues. Germline V gene lookup returns CDR1 SGHRS and CDR2 YFSETQ. Deletions cut 2 bases from V and 0 bases from J, with 8 bases between. Here the CDR3 DNA reads TGCGCCAGCAGCTTTCCAGGGGTGAACACTGAAGCTTTCTTT. Encoded protein: CASSFPGVNTEAFF.

The chain employs TRBV5-5 and TRBJ1-1, with 7 bases matching TRBD1. V lost 0 bases, J lost 0 bases, and 5 bases stayed unmatched. Germline lookup yields CDR1 SGHKS and CDR2 YYEKEE (reference sequence). The CDR3 extends over 16 amino acids. The CDR3 reads CASSLVGDSLNTEAFF. The CDR3 nucleotides are TGTGCCAGCAGCTTGGTGGGGGACAGCTTGAACACTGAAGCTTTCTTT.

V is TRBV5-1 and J is TRBJ2-5, with 9 nucleotides matching TRBD2. The CDR3 extends over 16 amino acids. With V trimmed by 4 bases and J by 5 bases, 12 bases remained unmatched. The germline CDR1 and CDR2 sequences are SGHRS and YFSETQ. The DNA for the CDR3 is TGCGCCAGCAGCGGGACCGGTCTTGCGGGAGGGGAGACCCAGTACTTC. The encoded protein is CASSGTGLAGGETQYF.

The V call is TRBV7-2, the J call TRBJ2-5; 11 bases line up with TRBD1. CDR1 and CDR2 from the germline V gene are SGHTA and FQGNSA. The ends lost 9 bases at V and 2 bases at J; junction bases unmatched: 8. CDR3 length: 15 amino acids. CDR3 amino acids: CASTRDRGDQETQYF. Here the CDR3 DNA reads TGTGCCAGTACCCGGGACAGGGGGGATCAAGAGACCCAGTACTTC.

The J gene is TRBJ1-6, the V gene TRBV18; the match to TRBD1 covers 8 bases. Germline V gives CDR1 KGHSH, CDR2 LQKENI. The CDR3 length is 14 residues. Trimming at V came to 3 bases and at J to 6 bases, leaving 1 base not matched to a gene. The DNA for the CDR3 is TGTGCCAGCTCACCCGACAGGGGTAATTCACCCCTCCACTTT. Its translation is CASSPDRGNSPLHF. Using reference TRBV18 and TRBJ1-6 for the parts outside the CDR3, the full variable domain is NAGVMQNPRHLVRRRGQEARLRCSPMKGHSHVYWYRQLPEEGLKFMVYLQKENIIDESGMPKERFSAEFPKEGPSILRIQQVVRGDSAAYFCASSPDRGNSPLHFGNGTRLTVT.

The chain links TRBV5-5 to TRBJ1-5; D perhaps matches TRBD1 (6 bases). Germline CDR1 is SGHKS and CDR2 is YYEKEE (reference sequence). The CDR3 runs to 14 residues. V lost 1 base, J lost 5 bases, and 10 bases lay in between. CDR3 nucleotides: TGTGCCAGCAGCTTGTTCAGGACAGATCAGCCCCAGCATTTT. Translated: CASSLFRTDQPQHF.

The table lists this clone with a count of one. The V and J genes are TRBV18 and TRBJ1-5; D not certain. CDR1 KGHSH and CDR2 LQKENI come from the germline V gene. The CDR3 is 13 residues long. V lost 3 bases, J lost 4 bases, and 7 bases lay in between. CDR3 sequence reads: CASSPGKNQPQHF. Here the CDR3 DNA reads TGTGCCAGCTCACCCGGGAAAAATCAGCCCCAGCATTTT.

The chain is built from TRBV7-2 and TRBJ2-7; 7 nucleotides align to TRBD1. The CDR3 is 15 amino acids. The germline CDR1 and CDR2 sequences are SGHTA and FQGNSA. J lost 3 bases, V lost 5 bases, and 10 bases had no gene match. The CDR3 bases are TGTGCCAGCAGCGAAGAGGCGACAGGGCTCTACGAGCAGTACTTC. The encoded protein is CASSEEATGLYEQYF.

The J gene is TRBJ1-6, the V gene TRBV23-1; the match to TRBD1 covers 9 bases. TRBV23-1 is treated as an ORF (open reading frame) with a function not yet certain. There are 18 residues in the CDR3. The V segment lost 2 bases and the J segment 9 bases; nucleotides outside the gene matches: 14. CDR3 amino acids: CASSQNNDRDRAPSPLHF. The CDR3 DNA reads as TGCGCCAGCAGTCAAAACAACGACCGGGACAGGGCCCCTTCACCCCTCCACTTT.

This clone was counted once. The chain is built from TRBV28 and TRBJ2-7; D uncertain. Germline-derived CDR1 and CDR2 are MDHEN and SYDVKM. The CDR3 totals 15 residues. V lost 5 bases and J 5 bases, leaving 19 bases between the germline ends. The CDR3 protein is CASSRSPLMVDEQYF. As DNA, the CDR3 is TGTGCCAGCAGTCGCTCCCCCCTCATGGTAGACGAGCAGTACTTC.

V is TRBV11-3 and J is TRBJ2-3; D may be TRBD1 (6 bases). The CDR3 totals 15 residues. V gave up 5 bases and J gave up 4 bases, with 16 bases separating them. Germline CDR1 is SGHNT and CDR2 is YENEEA. CDR3 sequence (DNA): TGTGCCAGCAGCCAAGGGGGTCGGGGCCCAGATACGCAGTATTTT. It is translated as CASSQGGRGPDTQYF.

This clone was found a few times. The rearrangement uses TRBV2 and TRBJ2-7, with 7 bases lining up with TRBD1. This CDR3 spans 14 amino acids. V lost 5 bases and J lost 2; bases outside the gene matches: 6. Looked up from germline, CDR1 is SNHLY and CDR2 is FYNNEI. The CDR3 loop is CASSRDSFPYEQYF. The CDR3 DNA reads TGTGCCAGCAGTCGGGACAGTTTCCCCTACGAGCAGTACTTC.

The V gene is TRBV5-4, the J gene TRBJ1-2; 8 bases fit TRBD1. The CDR3 consists of 14 residues. J lost 6 bases, V lost 0 bases, and 4 bases had no gene match. In germline, CDR1 is SGHNT, CDR2 YYREEE (reference sequence). CDR3 in DNA: TGTGCCAGCAGCTTGGCCCAGGGGGCTGATGGCTACACCTTC. Translating gives CASSLAQGADGYTF.

CDR3 in DNA: TGTGCCAGCTCACCCGAGACTAGCGGGGGGGCAAATACGCAGTATTTT. It is translated as CASSPETSGGANTQYF. The chain couples TRBV18 to TRBJ2-3; 14 bases map to TRBD2. Germline V gene data show CDR1 as KGHSH and CDR2 as LQKENI. Unmatched junction bases numbered 6, after V lost 3 bases and J lost 7 bases. The CDR3 is 16 amino acids. Together with reference TRBV18 and TRBJ2-3, the CDR3 gives the full variable domain: NAGVMQNPRHLVRRRGQEARLRCSPMKGHSHVYWYRQLPEEGLKFMVYLQKENIIDESGMPKERFSAEFPKEGPSILRIQQVVRGDSAAYFCASSPETSGGANTQYFGPGTRLTVL.

The chain is built from TRBV27 and TRBJ2-7; TRBD1 agrees at 8 bases. V was clipped by 5 bases and J by 2 bases; unmatched bases: 11. The CDR3 extends over 16 amino acids. Germline V gene sequence: CDR1 MNHEY, CDR2 SMNVEV (reference sequence). CDR3 amino acids: CASSHLGTGPTYEQYF. The CDR3 DNA sequence: TGTGCCAGCAGTCACTTAGGGACAGGACCGACCTACGAGCAGTACTTC.

V usage is TRBV25-1 and J usage is TRBJ1-2, with D possibly TRBD1 on 5 matching bases. Germline CDR1 and CDR2: MGHDK and SYGVNS. The V end was cut by 2 bases, the J end by 8 bases, with 18 bases between. The CDR3 length is 15 residues. This chain's CDR3 is CASSERTSHLYGYTF. As DNA, the CDR3 is TGTGCCAGCAGTGAACGGACAAGCCACCTCTACGGCTACACCTTC.

The J gene is TRBJ2-5, the V gene TRBV28; D is undetermined. CDR1 is MDHEN, CDR2 SYDVKM, per germline. Trimming took off 4 bases at V and 3 bases at J, with 3 bases between the two ends. The CDR3 runs 11 residues. CDR3 region: CASSSEETQYF. CDR3 sequence (DNA): TGTGCCAGCAGTTCTGAAGAGACCCAGTACTTC.

The chain has TRBV30 and TRBJ1-1, with D hard to call. The CDR3 consists of 12 residues. CDR1 GTSNPN and CDR2 SVGIG come from the germline V gene (reference sequence). Trimming cost V 2 bases and J 8 bases, with 12 bases left between them. The DNA for the CDR3 is TGTGCCTGGAGTTCGAGTCTCCGGGAAGCTTTCTTT. Its protein is CAWSSSLREAFF.